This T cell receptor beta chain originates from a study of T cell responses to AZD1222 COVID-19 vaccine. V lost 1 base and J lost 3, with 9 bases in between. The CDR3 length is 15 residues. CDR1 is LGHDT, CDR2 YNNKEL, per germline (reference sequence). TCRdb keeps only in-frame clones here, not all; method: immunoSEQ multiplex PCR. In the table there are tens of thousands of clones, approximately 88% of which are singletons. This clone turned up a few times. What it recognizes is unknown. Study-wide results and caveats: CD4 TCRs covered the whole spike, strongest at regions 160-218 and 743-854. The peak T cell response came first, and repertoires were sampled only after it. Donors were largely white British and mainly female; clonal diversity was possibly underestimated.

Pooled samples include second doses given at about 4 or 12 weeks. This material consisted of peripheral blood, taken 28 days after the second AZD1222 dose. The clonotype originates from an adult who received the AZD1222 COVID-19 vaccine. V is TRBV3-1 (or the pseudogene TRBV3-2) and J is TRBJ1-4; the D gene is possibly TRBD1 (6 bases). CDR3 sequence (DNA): TGTGCCAGCAGCCAAGGCAGGACAGCTAATGAAAAACTGTTTTTT. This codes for CASSQGRTANEKLFF.